This TCR beta chain was captured in a study of neurological immune-mediated disorders. Study-wide results and caveats: Private repertoires in all groups were suggested by the finding that expanded clones across subjects shared no CDR3 amino acid sequences.

V was trimmed by 6 bases and J by 3 bases, leaving 18 bases between them. The V gene's germline CDR1 is MDHEN and CDR2 SYDVKM. The CDR3 is made up of 15 amino acids. Among the participants, healthy controls were blood bank volunteers in Maryland, USA. Sorted libraries came from about a million CD4+ or CD8+ T cells. 5'RACE with 10-nucleotide random UMIs produced the cDNA. TCRdb independently ran MiXCR on the 5' RACE reads; one entry per CDR3 protein. The sample carries some 30,000 distinct CDR3 sequences, 5.5% to 7% recorded once. This clonotype was seen ten or more times. Its specificity is not known. Source material: CD4+ T cells from blood. The chain uses TRBV28 and TRBJ2-7; D possibly corresponds to TRBD1 (6 bases). The TCR sequence derives from a woman aged 45-60 years in good health. The CDR3: CASRRPPGQSYEQYF. The CDR3 region has the DNA TGTGCCAGCAGACGACCCCCGGGACAAAGCTACGAGCAGTACTTC.